Given below is one TCR beta chain in context. The sample belongs to a study of CD8 T cells in Susac syndrome. RNA was extracted with the RNeasy kit, and a quantity of roughly 0.45 to 1 ug was reverse transcribed using random hexamers. TCRdb itself ran the immunoSEQ multiplex PCR reads through MiXCR, one entry per CDR3 protein. This sample yields about 300,000 distinct CDR3 sequences, of which 70% to 90% are seen a single time; roughly 0.17% belongs to the top ten. CDR1 SGHRS and CDR2 YFSETQ come from the germline V gene. This CDR3 contains 11 residues. Trimming removed 3 bases at V and 10 bases at J, with 8 bases between.

The chain recombines TRBV5-1 with TRBJ2-1; maybe TRBD1 (6 bases). The source material was CD8+ T cells from PBMCs. The sequence derives from a human donor with multiple sclerosis. As DNA, the CDR3 is TGCGCCAGCAGCTCGCAGGGGGAGCAGTTCTTC. It is translated as CASSSQGEQFF.